This T cell receptor beta chain appears in the sequencing data of a study of molecular identifiers for immune sequencing clone quantification. The CDR3 sequence is 14 residues long. V was trimmed by 2 bases and J by 2 bases, leaving 9 bases between them. From germline, CDR1 is MNHNS and CDR2 SASEGT. Ten or more counts support this clonotype. MiXCR was run by TCRdb on the PCR reads, yielding one entry per CDR3 protein. The data show about 510,000 distinct CDR3 sequences, with under 30% seen just once and around 0.76% held by the top ten. The J gene is TRBJ1-1, the V gene TRBV6-1; D not resolved. The clonotype was recovered from a human donor in good health. Some libraries in this study had Jurkat cell RNA spiked in. The specimen was naive CD8+ T cells from blood, with Jurkat cell RNA spiked in. As to subset: FACS-sorted CD8+CD4-CCR7+CD45RA+ naive T cells. The CDR3 nucleotides read TGTGCCAGCAGTGAATTTAACCCAAACACTGAAGCTTTCTTT. It yields the protein CASSEFNPNTEAFF.